The T cell receptor beta chain described here comes from a study of shared clonotypes between healthy human individuals. Study findings and constraints: Sharing across four donors was highest in naive CD4 (roughly 5%) and lowest in memory CD8 (roughly 0.4%).

Worth noting for this clone: Its antigen remains unidentified.

A deep-level run was used for the assay. In replicate PCRs of sorted subsets, roughly 200 ng DNA, tens of thousands of T cell genomes, was used. Only in-frame clones appear in the TCRdb table, and some are missing; sequencing was by immunoSEQ multiplex PCR. This sample has 2,500,000 or so clones, with around nine tenths found just once. The V end was cut by 10 bases, the J end by 5 bases, with 17 bases between. CDR1 SGHNT and CDR2 YENEEA come from the germline V gene. This CDR3 comprises 13 residues. The TCR was taken from a man aged 18 to 29 in good health. Source material: naive CD4+ T cells sorted from blood. Subset reported: CD45RA+ positively selected. The J gene is TRBJ2-5, the V gene TRBV11-3; D is perhaps TRBD1 (5 bases). The CDR3: CATSLRQGETQYF. CDR3 DNA sequence: TGTGCCACTTCATTACGGCAGGGCGAGACCCAGTACTTC. The complete variable domain, with remaining parts taken from reference TRBV11-3 and TRBJ2-5, reads EAGVVQSPRYKIIEKKQPVAFWCNPISGHNTLYWYLQNLGQGPELLIRYENEEAVDDSQLPKDRFSAERLKGVDSTLKIQPAELGDSAVYLCATSLRQGETQYFGPGTRLLVL.